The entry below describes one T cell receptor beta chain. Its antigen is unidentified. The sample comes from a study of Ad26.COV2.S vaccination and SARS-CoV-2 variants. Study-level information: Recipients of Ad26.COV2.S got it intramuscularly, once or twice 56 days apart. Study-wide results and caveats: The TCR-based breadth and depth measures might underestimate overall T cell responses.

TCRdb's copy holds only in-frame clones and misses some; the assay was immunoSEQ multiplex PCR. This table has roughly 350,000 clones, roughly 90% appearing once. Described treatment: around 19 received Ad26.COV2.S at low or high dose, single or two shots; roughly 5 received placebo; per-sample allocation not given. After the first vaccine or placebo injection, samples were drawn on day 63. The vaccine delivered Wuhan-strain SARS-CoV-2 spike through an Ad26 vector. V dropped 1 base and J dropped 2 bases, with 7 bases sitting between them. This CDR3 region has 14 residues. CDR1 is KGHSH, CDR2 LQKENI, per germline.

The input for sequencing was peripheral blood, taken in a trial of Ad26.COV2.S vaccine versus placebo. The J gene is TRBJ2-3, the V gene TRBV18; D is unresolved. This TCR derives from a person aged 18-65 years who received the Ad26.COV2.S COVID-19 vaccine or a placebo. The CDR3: CASSPLRNTDTQYF. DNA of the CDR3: TGTGCCAGCTCACCACTCCGAAACACAGATACGCAGTATTTT.